The present TCR beta chain was sequenced within a study of T cell changes during pregnancy in multiple sclerosis. Some clones are missing from TCRdb's copy, which holds only in-frame ones; the method was immunoSEQ multiplex PCR. The sample has fewer than 100,000 clones, about 92% seen once; the top ten hold 2.5% to 3%. CDR1 is LNHDA and CDR2 is SQIVND in the germline V gene (reference sequence). Trimming stripped 2 bases from V and 0 bases from J, with 15 bases between. The CDR3 is 17 residues long. The TCR comes from a female donor in good health, enrolled as a control in a pregnancy study. The input for sequencing was peripheral blood, taken after pregnancy. The V gene is TRBV19, the J gene TRBJ2-3; TRBD1 is a possible D gene (5 bases). Written as DNA, the CDR3 is TGTGCCAGTAGTATAATTTCGGGTCAGGGTAGCACAGATACGCAGTATTTT. It is translated as CASSIISGQGSTDTQYF. Full variable domain (outside the CDR3, taken from reference TRBV19 and TRBJ2-3): DGGITQSPKYLFRKEGQNVTLSCEQNLNHDAMYWYRQDPGQGLRLIYYSQIVNDFQKGDIAEGYSVSREKKESFPLTVTSAQKNPTAFYLCASSIISGQGSTDTQYFGPGTRLTVL.